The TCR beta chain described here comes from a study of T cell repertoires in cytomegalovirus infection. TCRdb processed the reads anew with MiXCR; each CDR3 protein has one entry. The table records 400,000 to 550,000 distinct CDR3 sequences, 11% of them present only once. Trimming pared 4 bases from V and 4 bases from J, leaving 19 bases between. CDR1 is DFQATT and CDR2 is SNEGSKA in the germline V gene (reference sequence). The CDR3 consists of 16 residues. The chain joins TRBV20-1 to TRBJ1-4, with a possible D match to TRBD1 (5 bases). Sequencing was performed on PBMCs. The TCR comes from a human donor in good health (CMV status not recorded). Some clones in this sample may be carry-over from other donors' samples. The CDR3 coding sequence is TGCAGTGCTAAGAGGGGAGGGGATATACTTAATGAAAAACTGTTTTTT. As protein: CSAKRGGDILNEKLFF.